These 13 T cell receptor beta chains came from one sample sequenced in a study of long-term antiretroviral therapy in people with HIV. Survey level was the resolution at which the v3.0 immunoSEQ assay ran. TCRdb's table, derived via immunoSEQ multiplex PCR, lists solely in-frame clones and lacks some. The sample records fewer than 40,000 clones, roughly 80% being singletons. Sequences were derived from unsorted PBMCs, sampled 1.9 years after starting antiretroviral therapy. The receptors derive from a man between 18 and 35 years old with HIV.

This clone appeared once. CDR3 coding DNA: TGCGCCAGCAGCCTGGGACAGCCAGGCTCCGGAAACACCATATATTTT. It translates to CASSLGQPGSGNTIYF. This chain connects TRBV5-1 to TRBJ1-3; 7 bases are a match to TRBD1. The germline CDR1 and CDR2 sequences are SGHRS and YFSETQ. CDR3 size: 16 residues. V lost 4 bases to trimming and J lost 4 bases; unmatched junction nucleotides: 11.

V and J are TRBV6-6 and TRBJ1-5; 9 bases agree with TRBD1. Germline assignment: CDR1 MNHNY and CDR2 SVGAGI (reference sequence). The CDR3 is 15 amino acids. Germline trimming cut 2 bases from V and 8 bases from J; bases unmatched to any gene: 7. The DNA of the CDR3 is TGTGCCAGCAGTTACACTAGGACAGGGGTTGAGCCCCAGCATTTT. Amino acid sequence: CASSYTRTGVEPQHF.

This CDR3 is CASSQDGWSTDTQYF. CDR3 nucleotide sequence: TGTGCCAGCAGCCAAGACGGCTGGAGCACAGATACGCAGTATTTT. This chain uses TRBV14 with TRBJ2-3; D ambiguous. Looked up from germline, CDR1 is SGHDN and CDR2 is FVKESK. Trimming shortened V by 0 bases and J by 0 bases, and 7 bases separated the two germline ends. This CDR3 has 15 amino acids. Full variable domain (rest looked up from reference TRBV14 and TRBJ2-3): EAGVTQFPSHSVIEKGQTVTLRCDPISGHDNLYWYRRVMGKEIKFLLHFVKESKQDESGMPNNRFLAERTGGTYSTLKVQPAELEDSGVYFCASSQDGWSTDTQYFGPGTRLTVL.

In its sample, this clone was seen a few times. The rearrangement links TRBV7-3 to TRBJ2-1, with 9 bases aligning to TRBD1. Germline-derived CDR1 and CDR2 are SGHTA and FQGTGA. The length of the CDR3 is 16 residues. V lost 2 bases and J lost 1; bases outside the gene matches: 3. Here the CDR3 reads CASSLGGQGSYNEQFF. The CDR3 DNA sequence: TGTGCCAGCAGCTTAGGCGGACAGGGGTCCTACAATGAGCAGTTCTTC.

The CDR3 protein is CATRPWSLNTEAFF. The CDR3 nucleotides read TGTGCCACCCGCCCATGGAGCCTAAACACTGAAGCTTTCTTT. The chain uses TRBV19 and TRBJ1-1; D is unresolved. The CDR3 covers 14 residues. V was trimmed by 10 bases and J by 2 bases, leaving 17 bases between them. Germline loops: CDR1 LNHDA, CDR2 SQIVND (reference sequence).

This chain links TRBV7-2 with TRBJ2-5; D is perhaps TRBD2 (5 bases). V lost 1 base, J lost 7 bases, and 13 bases lay in between. The CDR3 extends over 14 amino acids. Germline V gene data show CDR1 as SGHTA and CDR2 as FQGNSA. The CDR3 here is CASSLDARDRTQYF. The CDR3 nucleotides read TGTGCCAGCAGCTTAGATGCGAGGGATCGGACCCAGTACTTC.

The V and J genes are TRBV15 and TRBJ2-7; unclear D gene. The CDR3 covers 20 residues. Trimming took 3 bases from V and 2 from J, leaving 29 bases between them. Germline V gives CDR1 LNHNV, CDR2 YYDKDF (reference sequence). CDR3 loop: CATSRTREVASSYSTYEQYV. For the CDR3, the DNA is TGTGCCACCAGCAGGACCAGAGAGGTTGCTAGTTCGTACAGCACCTACGAGCAGTACGTC.

This clone was seen just once. The V gene is TRBV19, the J gene TRBJ2-7; the D gene is possibly TRBD1 (6 bases). The V end was cut by 9 bases, the J end by 1 base, with 7 bases between. The CDR3 runs to 11 residues. CDR1 is LNHDA and CDR2 is SQIVND in the germline V gene (reference sequence). In nucleotides, the CDR3 is TGTGCCAGCGGACAGTCCTACGAGCAGTACTTC. Translation: CASGQSYEQYF.

V gene TRBV30 combines with J gene TRBJ2-5, with 8 bases aligning to TRBD1. Looked up from germline, CDR1 is GTSNPN and CDR2 is SVGIG (reference sequence). V was clipped by 1 base and J by 5 bases; unmatched bases: 9. The length of the CDR3 is 15 residues. The CDR3 DNA reads as TGTGCCTGGAGTGCCCTGGACAGGGTACAGGAGACCCAGTACTTC. Protein sequence: CAWSALDRVQETQYF.

The chain carries TRBV5-1 and TRBJ1-3; D remains ambiguous. V was pared by 5 bases and J by 3 bases, with 6 bases between. Germline assignment: CDR1 SGHRS and CDR2 YFSETQ. The CDR3 contains 12 residues. CDR3 loop: CASRGNGNTIYF. The CDR3 DNA is TGCGCCAGCAGGGGAAATGGAAACACCATATATTTT.

The V call is TRBV14, the J call TRBJ1-2, with D perhaps TRBD1 (6 bases). The V end was cut by 3 bases, the J end by 0 bases, with 8 bases between. In germline, CDR1 is SGHDN, CDR2 FVKESK. CDR3 length equals 14 residues. The CDR3 here is CASSQDRANYGYTF. The CDR3 DNA follows: TGTGCCAGCAGCCAGGACAGAGCTAACTATGGCTACACCTTC.

The chain uses TRBV6-1 and TRBJ2-4, with 7 positions matching TRBD2. V lost 4 bases, J lost 7 bases, and 7 bases stayed unmatched. The germline V gene has CDR1 MNHNS and CDR2 SASEGT. The CDR3 runs to 14 residues. This CDR3 reads CASSGEGEANIQYF. As DNA, the CDR3 is TGTGCCAGCAGTGGGGAGGGTGAGGCGAACATTCAGTACTTC.

The V call is TRBV7-6, the J call TRBJ2-5; a possible D gene is TRBD2 (5 bases). V was clipped by 5 bases and J by 3 bases, with 16 bases between them. The CDR3 totals 15 residues. CDR1 and CDR2 from the germline V gene are SGHVS and FNYEAQ. CDR3 DNA sequence: TGTGCCAGCAGCCCCAACACGGGGTTGGAAGAGACCCAGTACTTC. It yields the protein CASSPNTGLEETQYF.